This T cell receptor beta chain was captured by sequencing in a study of blood T cell repertoires in COVID-19. As for the study in general: Acute-phase and convalescent COVID-19 samples originated in the United States, Italy and Spain.

The CDR3 spans 14 residues. With V trimmed by 5 bases and J by 7 bases, 8 bases remained unmatched. Germline lookup yields CDR1 SGHVS and CDR2 FQNEAQ. Authors' processing steps: Amplification of reference gene primers provided the estimated nucleated cell counts. TCRdb's table, derived via immunoSEQ multiplex PCR, lists solely in-frame clones and lacks some. V and J calls and clone size are those listed in that table; D and trimming were worked out from the DNA. The sample consists of about 410,000 clones, 70% to 90% of them appearing once. The sequencing input was peripheral blood. This TCR came from a woman younger than 45 with active or convalescent COVID-19. The rearrangement uses TRBV7-8 and TRBJ1-2, with 9 positions matching TRBD1. CDR3 nucleotides: TGTGCCAGCAGCATGATTACAGGGGGCGGTGGCTACACCTTC. It translates to CASSMITGGGGYTF.